This passage covers 10 T cell receptor beta chains from one sample sequenced in a study of post-analysis software for immune sequencing data. Study-wide findings and caveats: Included in a set of four or five TRBV segments more frequent in patients than controls were TRBV5-6, TRBV5-1 and TRBV20-1.

Their antigens remain unidentified. Unique molecular identifiers were carried by the TCR beta cDNA libraries. MiXCR was run by TCRdb on the PCR reads, yielding one entry per CDR3 protein. Of fewer than 900,000 distinct CDR3 sequences in the sample, just over 45% are singletons; the top ten hold roughly 4.5%. The sequenced material came from blood. The receptors shown here come from a girl under 18 with multiple sclerosis.

V gene TRBV9 combines with J gene TRBJ2-7; tentative D call: TRBD2 (6 bases). From germline, CDR1 is SGDLS and CDR2 YYNGEE. The CDR3 is 15 residues long. V was pared by 2 bases and J by 0 bases, with 12 bases between. The CDR3 DNA reads TGTGCCAGCAGCGTTGGAGGGACCTTCTCCTACGAGCAGTACTTC. This encodes CASSVGGTFSYEQYF.

The chain is built from TRBV27 and TRBJ2-7, with 7 positions matching TRBD1. Germline CDR1 is MNHEY and CDR2 is SMNVEV (reference sequence). V trimming: 6 bases; J trimming: 3 bases; junction bases outside the gene matches: 2. The CDR3 loop spans 12 amino acids. The chain's CDR3 is CASRGQNYEQYF. As DNA, the CDR3 is TGTGCCAGCAGGGGACAGAACTACGAGCAGTACTTC.

J is TRBJ2-3 and V is TRBV18, with D possibly TRBD2 on 6 matching bases. V lost 3 bases and J lost 5, with 9 bases in between. Germline lookup yields CDR1 KGHSH and CDR2 LQKENI. The length of the CDR3 is 13 residues. The CDR3 reads CASSPWREDTQYF. CDR3 coding DNA: TGTGCCAGCTCACCGTGGCGGGAAGATACGCAGTATTTT.

The CDR3 region is CASSQPGGQAVDTQYF. The CDR3 DNA sequence: TGTGCCAGCAGCCAACCAGGGGGACAGGCCGTAGATACGCAGTATTTT. This chain uses TRBV4-2 with TRBJ2-3; 8 bases line up with TRBD1. From germline, CDR1 is LGHNA and CDR2 YNFKEQ. Trimming cost V 2 bases and J 5 bases; bases outside gene matches: 9. The CDR3 has 16 residues.

V and J are TRBV27 and TRBJ2-5; 9 bases are a match to TRBD2. The J call may be incorrect, as the DNA end agrees better with TRBJ2-7. There are 14 residues in the CDR3. CDR1 is MNHEY and CDR2 is SMNVEV in the germline V gene (reference sequence). The CDR3 bases are TGTGCCAGCAGTCCTTTAGCGGGAGCCGTCGAGCAGTACTTC. Translation gives CASSPLAGAVEQYF.

This rearrangement joins TRBV12-3 or TRBV12-4 to TRBJ2-7, with D perhaps TRBD1 (6 bases). CDR3 length equals 13 residues. The ends were cut back, 5 bases at V and 6 bases at J, with 14 bases in the middle. Here the CDR3 reads CASSDKGVVEQYF. In DNA form, the CDR3 reads TGTGCCAGCAGTGATAAGGGGGTCGTCGAGCAGTACTTC.

The gene calls are TRBV11-2 and TRBJ1-2, with D possibly TRBD1 on 5 matching bases. The CDR3 consists of 17 residues. V dropped 5 bases and J dropped 5 bases, with 24 bases sitting between them. Germline CDR1 is SGHAT and CDR2 is FQNNGV. The CDR3 region is CASSTQQTRGGRYGYTF. In DNA form, the CDR3 reads TGTGCCAGCAGCACACAACAGACTCGGGGGGGACGGTATGGCTACACCTTC.

The chain combines TRBV29-1 with TRBJ2-7, with D possibly TRBD2 on 5 matching bases. This CDR3 spans 13 amino acids. CDR1 SQVTM and CDR2 ANQGSEA come from the germline V gene. The V end lost 4 bases, the J end lost 5 bases, and 15 bases lay between the germline ends. DNA for the CDR3: TGCAGCGTTGGAGGGTCGGGTGTCGACGAGCAGTACTTC. Protein sequence: CSVGGSGVDEQYF.

The rearrangement uses TRBV24-1 and TRBJ2-5; D gene uncertain. This CDR3 region has 14 residues. V was clipped by 4 bases and J by 5 bases, with 13 bases between them. The germline CDR1 and CDR2 sequences are KGHDR and SFDVKD. CDR3 residues: CATSDRTTRETQYF. CDR3 nucleotide sequence: TGTGCCACCAGTGACCGCACTACCCGGGAGACCCAGTACTTC.

A few counts support this clonotype. The chain carries TRBV6-6 and TRBJ2-5; no definite D call. The V and J ends lost 5 bases and 2 bases respectively, with 9 bases between them. Germline-derived CDR1 and CDR2 are MNHNY and SVGAGI (reference sequence). There are 13 residues in the CDR3. The CDR3 region has the DNA TGTGCCAGCAGTAGAACAGTGCAAGAGACCCAGTACTTC. It is translated as CASSRTVQETQYF.